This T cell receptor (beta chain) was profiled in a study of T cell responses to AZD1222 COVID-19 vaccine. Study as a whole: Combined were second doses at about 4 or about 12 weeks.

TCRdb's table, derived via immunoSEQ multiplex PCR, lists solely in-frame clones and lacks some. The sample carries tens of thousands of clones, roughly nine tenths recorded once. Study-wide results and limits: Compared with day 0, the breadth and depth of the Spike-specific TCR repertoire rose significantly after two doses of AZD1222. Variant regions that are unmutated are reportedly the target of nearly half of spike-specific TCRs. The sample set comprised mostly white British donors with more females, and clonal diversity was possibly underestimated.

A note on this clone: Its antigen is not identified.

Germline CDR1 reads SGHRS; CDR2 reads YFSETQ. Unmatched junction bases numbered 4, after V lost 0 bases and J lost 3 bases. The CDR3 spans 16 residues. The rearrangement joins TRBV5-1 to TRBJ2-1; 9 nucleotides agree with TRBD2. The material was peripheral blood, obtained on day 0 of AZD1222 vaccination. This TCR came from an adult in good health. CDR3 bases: TGCGCCAGCAGCTTGGCTGGTAGCGGGGGCTACAATGAGCAGTTCTTC. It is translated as CASSLAGSGGYNEQFF.